This T cell receptor beta chain was obtained from a study of resident and recirculating memory T cells in vitiligo. The wider study: Genomic DNA was extracted from whole homogenized samples, with no cell sorting. Study observations and caveats: Vitiligo lesions lacked a unique dominant clone, and clonality varied. Different lesions suggested infiltration by different T cell clones.

The protocol was immunoSEQ multiplex PCR, while the TCRdb copy is restricted to in-frame clones and leaves out a portion. The profile covers 40,000 to 45,000 clones, with about 90% appearing a single time and 4.5% taken by the ten largest. No change in lesions over the prior 6 months defined stable disease. The CDR3 covers 17 residues. Germline V gene lookup returns CDR1 LGHNA and CDR2 YSLEER. V lost 4 bases and J lost 8; bases outside the gene matches: 15. Worth noting for this clone: Its antigen remains unknown.

The clonotype was recovered from a male donor with vitiligo. The specimen sequenced was blood. The chain is built from TRBV4-3 and TRBJ2-1; 9 nucleotides match TRBD1. The CDR3 sequence: CASSPLTGTGNLDEQFF. DNA for the CDR3: TGCGCCAGCAGCCCCTTAACTGGGACAGGGAACCTGGATGAGCAGTTCTTC.